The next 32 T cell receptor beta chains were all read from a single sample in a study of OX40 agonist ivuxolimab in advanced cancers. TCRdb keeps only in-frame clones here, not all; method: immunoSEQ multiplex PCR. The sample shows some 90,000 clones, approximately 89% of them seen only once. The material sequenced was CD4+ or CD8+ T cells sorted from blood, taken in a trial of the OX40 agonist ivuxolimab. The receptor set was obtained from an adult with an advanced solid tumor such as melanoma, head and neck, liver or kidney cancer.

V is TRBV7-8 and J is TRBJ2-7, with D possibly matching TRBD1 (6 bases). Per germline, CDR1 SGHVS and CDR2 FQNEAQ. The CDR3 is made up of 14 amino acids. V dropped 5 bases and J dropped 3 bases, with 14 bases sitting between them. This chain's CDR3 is CASSLQGNFYEQYF. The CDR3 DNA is TGTGCCAGCAGCCTACAGGGCAACTTCTACGAGCAGTACTTC.

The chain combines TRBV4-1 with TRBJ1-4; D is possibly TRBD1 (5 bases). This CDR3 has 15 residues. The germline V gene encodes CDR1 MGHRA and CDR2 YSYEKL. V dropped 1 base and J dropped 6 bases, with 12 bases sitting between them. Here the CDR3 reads CASSQVLGADEKLFF. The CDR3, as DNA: TGCGCCAGCAGCCAAGTCCTAGGGGCGGATGAAAAACTGTTTTTT.

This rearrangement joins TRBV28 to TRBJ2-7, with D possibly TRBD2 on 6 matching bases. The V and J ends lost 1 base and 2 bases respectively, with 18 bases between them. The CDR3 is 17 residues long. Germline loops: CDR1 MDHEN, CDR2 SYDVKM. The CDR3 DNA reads TGTGCCAGCAGTTTATATCCCCTCGTGGGAGGAACCTACGAGCAGTACTTC. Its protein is CASSLYPLVGGTYEQYF.

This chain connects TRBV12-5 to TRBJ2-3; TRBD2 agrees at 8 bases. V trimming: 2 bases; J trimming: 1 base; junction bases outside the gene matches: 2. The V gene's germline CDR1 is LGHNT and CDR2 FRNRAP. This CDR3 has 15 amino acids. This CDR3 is CASGLTSGGTDTQYF. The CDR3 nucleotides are TGTGCTAGTGGTTTGACTAGCGGAGGCACAGATACGCAGTATTTT.

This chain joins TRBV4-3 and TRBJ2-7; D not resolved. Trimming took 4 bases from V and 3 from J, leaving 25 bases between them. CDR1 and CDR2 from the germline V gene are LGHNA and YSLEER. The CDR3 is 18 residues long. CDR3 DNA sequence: TGCGCCAGCAGCCGGAACGTAAGGGCGAGCCCTACGTTCTACGAGCAGTACTTC. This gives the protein CASSRNVRASPTFYEQYF.

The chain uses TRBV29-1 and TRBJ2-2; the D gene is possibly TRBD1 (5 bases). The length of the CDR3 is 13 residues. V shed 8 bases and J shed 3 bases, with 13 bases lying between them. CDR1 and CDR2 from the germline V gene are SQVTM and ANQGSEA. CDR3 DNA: TGCAGCACTTGTGAAGGGGACACCGGGGAGCTGTTTTTT. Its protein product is CSTCEGDTGELFF.

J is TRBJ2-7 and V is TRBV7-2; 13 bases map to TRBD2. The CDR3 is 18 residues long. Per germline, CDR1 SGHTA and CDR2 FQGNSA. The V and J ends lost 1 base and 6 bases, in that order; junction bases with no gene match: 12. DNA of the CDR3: TGTGCCAGCAGCTTAGGTGCCGGGACTAGCGGGAAAGGGGTCGAGCAGTACTTC. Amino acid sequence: CASSLGAGTSGKGVEQYF.

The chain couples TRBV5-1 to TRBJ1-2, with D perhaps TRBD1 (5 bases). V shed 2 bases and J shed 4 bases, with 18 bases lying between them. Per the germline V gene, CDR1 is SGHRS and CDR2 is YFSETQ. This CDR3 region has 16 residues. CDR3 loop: CASSLRPWDAAYGYTF. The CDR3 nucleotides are TGCGCCAGCAGCTTACGACCGTGGGACGCAGCCTATGGCTACACCTTC. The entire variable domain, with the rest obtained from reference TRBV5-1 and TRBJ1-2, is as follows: KAGVTQTPRYLIKTRGQQVTLSCSPISGHRSVSWYQQTPGQGLQFLFEYFSETQRNKGNFPGRFSGRQFSNSRSEMNVSTLELGDSALYLCASSLRPWDAAYGYTFGSGTRLTVV.

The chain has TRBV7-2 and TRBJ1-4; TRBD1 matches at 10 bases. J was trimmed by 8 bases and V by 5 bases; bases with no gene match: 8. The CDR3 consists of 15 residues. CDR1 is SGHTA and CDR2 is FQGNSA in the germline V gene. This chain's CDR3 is CASSTTGQGIEKLFF. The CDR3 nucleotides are TGTGCCAGCAGCACTACGGGACAGGGGATAGAAAAACTGTTTTTT. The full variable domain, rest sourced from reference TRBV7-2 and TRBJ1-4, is GAGVSQSPSNKVTEKGKDVELRCDPISGHTALYWYRQSLGQGLEFLIYFQGNSAPDKSGLPSDRFSAERTGGSVSTLTIQRTQQEDSAVYLCASSTTGQGIEKLFFGSGTQLSVL.

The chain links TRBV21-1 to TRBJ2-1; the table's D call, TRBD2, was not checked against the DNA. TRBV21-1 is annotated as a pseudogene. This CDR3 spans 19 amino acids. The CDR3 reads CASTHSVEPGGHWYNEQFF. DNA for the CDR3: TGTGCCAGCACTCATTCGGTTGAACCGGGAGGGCATTGGTACAATGAGCAGTTCTTC.

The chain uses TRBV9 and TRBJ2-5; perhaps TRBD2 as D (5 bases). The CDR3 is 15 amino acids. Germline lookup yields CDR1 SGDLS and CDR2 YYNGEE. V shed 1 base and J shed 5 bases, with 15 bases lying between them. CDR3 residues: CASSVPHRGSETQYF. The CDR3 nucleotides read TGTGCCAGCAGCGTACCCCATCGGGGATCGGAGACCCAGTACTTC. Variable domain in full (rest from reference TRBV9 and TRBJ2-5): DSGVTQTPKHLITATGQRVTLRCSPRSGDLSVYWYQQSLDQGLQFLIQYYNGEERAKGNILERFSAQQFPDLHSELNLSSLELGDSALYFCASSVPHRGSETQYFGPGTRLLVL.

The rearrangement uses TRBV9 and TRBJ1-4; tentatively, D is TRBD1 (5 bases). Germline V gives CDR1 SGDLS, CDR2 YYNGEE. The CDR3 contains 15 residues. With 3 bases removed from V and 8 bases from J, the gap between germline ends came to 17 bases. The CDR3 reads CASSAFGDYREKLFF. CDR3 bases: TGTGCCAGCAGCGCCTTCGGGGACTATAGGGAAAAACTGTTTTTT.

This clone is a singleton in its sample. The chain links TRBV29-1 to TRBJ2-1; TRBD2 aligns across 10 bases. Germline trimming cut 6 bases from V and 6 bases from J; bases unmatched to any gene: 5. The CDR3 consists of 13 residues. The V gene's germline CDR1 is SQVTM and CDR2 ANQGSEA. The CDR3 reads CSVRAGGGNEQFF. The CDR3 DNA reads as TGCAGCGTGAGAGCGGGGGGGGGCAATGAGCAGTTCTTC.

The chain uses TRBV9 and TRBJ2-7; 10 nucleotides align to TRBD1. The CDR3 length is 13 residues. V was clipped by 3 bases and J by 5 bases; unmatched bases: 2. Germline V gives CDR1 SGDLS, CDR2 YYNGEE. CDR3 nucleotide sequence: TGTGCCAGCAGCGCAGGACAGGGGGACGAGCAGTACTTC. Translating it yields CASSAGQGDEQYF.

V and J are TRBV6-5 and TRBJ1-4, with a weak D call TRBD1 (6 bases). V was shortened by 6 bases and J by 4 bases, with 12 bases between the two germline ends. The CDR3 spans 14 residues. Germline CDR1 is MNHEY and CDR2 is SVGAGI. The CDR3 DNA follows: TGTGCCAGCAGATTAACAGGGATTAATGAAAAACTGTTTTTT. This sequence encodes CASRLTGINEKLFF.

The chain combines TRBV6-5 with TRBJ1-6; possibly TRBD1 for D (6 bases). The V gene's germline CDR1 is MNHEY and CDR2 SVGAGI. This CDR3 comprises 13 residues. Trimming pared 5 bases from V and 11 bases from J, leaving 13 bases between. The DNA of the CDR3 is TGTGCCAGCAGTCAGGGACATTCGGCACCCCTCCACTTT. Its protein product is CASSQGHSAPLHF.

The CDR3 here is CATSLAGVQETQYF. DNA for the CDR3: TGTGCCACATCGCTAGCGGGAGTACAAGAGACCCAGTACTTC. The V and J genes are TRBV6-1 and TRBJ2-5, with 10 bases identical to TRBD2. Germline CDR1 MNHNS, CDR2 SASEGT. V shed 10 bases and J 2 bases; nucleotides not matched to a gene: 7. CDR3 size: 14 residues.

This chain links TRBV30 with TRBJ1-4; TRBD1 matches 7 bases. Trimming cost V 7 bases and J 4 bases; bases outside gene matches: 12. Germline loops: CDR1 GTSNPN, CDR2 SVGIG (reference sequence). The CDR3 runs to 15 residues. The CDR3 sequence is CASGDFGTVNEKLFF. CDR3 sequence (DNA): TGTGCCTCTGGAGACTTCGGGACAGTTAATGAAAAACTGTTTTTT. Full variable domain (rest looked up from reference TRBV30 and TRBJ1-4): SQTIHQWPATLVQPVGSPLSLECTVEGTSNPNLYWYRQAAGRGLQLLFYSVGIGQISSEVPQNLSASRPQDRQFILSSKKLLLSDSGFYLCASGDFGTVNEKLFFGSGTQLSVL.

The CDR3 spells CAWARTSQETQYF. The DNA for the CDR3 is TGTGCCTGGGCCAGGACTAGTCAAGAGACCCAGTACTTC. The chain carries TRBV30 and TRBJ2-5; 7 bases align to TRBD2. Looked up from germline, CDR1 is GTSNPN and CDR2 is SVGIG (reference sequence). The CDR3 runs to 13 residues. J was trimmed by 2 bases and V by 5 bases; bases with no gene match: 5.

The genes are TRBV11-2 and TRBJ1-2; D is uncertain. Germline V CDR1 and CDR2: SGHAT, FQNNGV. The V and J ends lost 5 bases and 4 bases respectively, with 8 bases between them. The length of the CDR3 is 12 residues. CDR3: CASSPGSYGYTF. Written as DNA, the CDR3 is TGTGCCAGCAGCCCAGGCAGCTATGGCTACACCTTC.

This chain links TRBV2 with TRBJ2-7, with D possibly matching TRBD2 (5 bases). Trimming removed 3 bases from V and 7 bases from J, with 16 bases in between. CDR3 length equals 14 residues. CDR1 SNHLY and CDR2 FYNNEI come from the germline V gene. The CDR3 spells CASSEGIVRGEQYF. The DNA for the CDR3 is TGTGCCAGCAGTGAGGGTATCGTTCGCGGGGAGCAGTACTTC.

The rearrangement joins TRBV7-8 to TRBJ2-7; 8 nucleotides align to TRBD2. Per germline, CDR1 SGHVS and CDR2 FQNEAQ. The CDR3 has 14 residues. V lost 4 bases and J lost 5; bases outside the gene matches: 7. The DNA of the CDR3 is TGTGCCAGCAGCTGGGGAGCGGGAGTAGACGAGCAGTACTTC. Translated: CASSWGAGVDEQYF.

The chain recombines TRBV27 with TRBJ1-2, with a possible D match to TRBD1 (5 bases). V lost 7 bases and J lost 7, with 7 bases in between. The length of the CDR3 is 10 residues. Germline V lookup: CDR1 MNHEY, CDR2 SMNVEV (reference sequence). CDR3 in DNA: TGTGCCAGCATCGGGGCTGGCTACACCTTC. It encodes CASIGAGYTF.

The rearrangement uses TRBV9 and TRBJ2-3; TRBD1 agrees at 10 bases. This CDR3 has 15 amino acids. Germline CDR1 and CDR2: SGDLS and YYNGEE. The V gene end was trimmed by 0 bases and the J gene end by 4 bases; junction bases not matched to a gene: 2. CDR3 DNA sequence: TGTGCCAGCAGCGTAGTGGACAGGGGGGCAGATACGCAGTATTTT. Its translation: CASSVVDRGADTQYF.

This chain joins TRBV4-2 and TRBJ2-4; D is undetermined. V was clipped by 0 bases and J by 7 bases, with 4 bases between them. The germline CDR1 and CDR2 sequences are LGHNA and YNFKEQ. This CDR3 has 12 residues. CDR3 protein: CASSQEENIQYF. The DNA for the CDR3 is TGTGCCAGCAGCCAAGAGGAGAACATTCAGTACTTC.

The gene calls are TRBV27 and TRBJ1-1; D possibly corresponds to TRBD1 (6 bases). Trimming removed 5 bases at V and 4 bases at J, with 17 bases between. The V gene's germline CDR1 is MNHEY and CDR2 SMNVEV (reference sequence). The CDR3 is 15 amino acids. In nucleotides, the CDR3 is TGTGCCAGCAGTCCCTCCCATGGGGGCCCCACTGAAGCTTTCTTT. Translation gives CASSPSHGGPTEAFF.

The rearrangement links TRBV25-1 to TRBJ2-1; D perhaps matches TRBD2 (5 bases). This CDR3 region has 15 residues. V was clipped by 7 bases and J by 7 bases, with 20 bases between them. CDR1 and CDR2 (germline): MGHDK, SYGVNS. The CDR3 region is CASTPNGDSRNEQFF. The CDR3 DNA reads TGTGCCAGCACTCCCAACGGGGATAGCAGGAATGAGCAGTTCTTC.

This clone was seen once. The DNA of the CDR3 is TGTGCCAGCAGTGAAGAGAGGTCTCAGCCCCAGCATTTT. Protein: CASSEERSQPQHF. The rearrangement uses TRBV6-1 and TRBJ1-5, with D uncertain. The CDR3 covers 13 residues. The V end lost 1 base, the J end lost 6 bases, and 7 bases lay between the germline ends. Germline V gene data show CDR1 as MNHNS and CDR2 as SASEGT.

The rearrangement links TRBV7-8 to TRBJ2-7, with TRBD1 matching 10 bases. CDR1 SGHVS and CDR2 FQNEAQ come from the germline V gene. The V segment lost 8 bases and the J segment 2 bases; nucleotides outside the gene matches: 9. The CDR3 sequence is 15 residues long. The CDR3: CASVWSGTGAYEQYF. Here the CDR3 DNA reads TGTGCCAGCGTGTGGTCCGGGACAGGGGCCTACGAGCAGTACTTC.

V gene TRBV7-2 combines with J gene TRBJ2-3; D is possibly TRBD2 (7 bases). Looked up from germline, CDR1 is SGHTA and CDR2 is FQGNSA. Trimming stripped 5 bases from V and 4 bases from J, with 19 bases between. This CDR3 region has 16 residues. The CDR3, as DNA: TGTGCCAGCAGCCCCCCTCGGCGGGGGCGCGCAGATACGCAGTATTTT. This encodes CASSPPRRGRADTQYF.

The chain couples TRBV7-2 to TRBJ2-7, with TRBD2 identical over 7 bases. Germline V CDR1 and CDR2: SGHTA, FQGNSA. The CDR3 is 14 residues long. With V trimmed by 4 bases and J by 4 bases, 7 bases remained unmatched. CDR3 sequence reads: CASSYSGASYEQYF. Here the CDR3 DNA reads TGTGCCAGCAGCTACAGCGGGGCCAGTTACGAGCAGTACTTC.

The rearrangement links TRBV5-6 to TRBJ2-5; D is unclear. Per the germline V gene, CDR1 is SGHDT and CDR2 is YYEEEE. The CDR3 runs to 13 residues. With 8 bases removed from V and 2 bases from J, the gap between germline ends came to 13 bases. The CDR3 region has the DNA TGTGCCAGTGGGGTATATGGGCAAGAGACCCAGTACTTC. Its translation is CASGVYGQETQYF.